A selection of T cell receptor beta chains follows, all from one sample in a study of blood T cell repertoires in COVID-19. This table comes from immunoSEQ multiplex PCR, and its TCRdb copy is limited to in-frame clones, with some not included. This table has 150,000 to 200,000 clones, about four fifths appearing once. What was sequenced was peripheral blood. The receptors stem from a human donor with acute or convalescent COVID-19. The donor label of this sample is uncertain. CDR3s include the opening cysteine and the closing phenylalanine or tryptophan. Each record gives: V gene, J gene, D gene, clone size, CDR3 length, CDR3 protein, CDR3 DNA. A D gene is named only where the DNA matches it firmly. A row's size may be missing; if present it is once, few, many or a size class.

>TRBV3-1/TRBV3-2|TRBJ1-6|TRBD1|NA|17
CASSQAPGQGNNSPLHF
TGTGCCAGCAGCCAAGCCCCGGGACAGGGAAATAATTCACCCCTCCACTTT
>TRBV19|TRBJ2-1|NA|NA|15
CASMQERSSYNEQFF
TGTGCCAGTATGCAAGAACGGAGCTCCTACAATGAGCAGTTCTTC
>TRBV7-3|TRBJ2-2|TRBD2|NA|17
CASSQGLAGPNTGELFF
TGTGCCAGCAGCCAGGGACTAGCGGGACCGAACACCGGGGAGCTGTTTTTT
>TRBV30|TRBJ1-5|NA|NA|16
CAWSARGQTPNQPQHF
TGTGCCTGGAGTGCCAGGGGCCAGACCCCGAATCAGCCCCAGCATTTT
>TRBV11-3|TRBJ1-1|NA|NA|13
CASSLGPKSEAFF
TGTGCCAGCAGCTTAGGGCCCAAATCTGAAGCTTTCTTT
>TRBV28|TRBJ2-6|NA|NA|15
CASSPPRAGANVLTF
TGTGCCAGCAGTCCCCCCAGGGCTGGGGCCAACGTCCTGACTTTC
>TRBV11-2|TRBJ1-3|TRBD1|NA|14
CASRPDRAGNTIYF
TGTGCCAGCAGACCTGACAGGGCCGGAAACACCATATATTTT
>TRBV11-2|TRBJ2-1|TRBD2|NA|15
CASSSAGGTYNEQFF
TGTGCCAGCAGCTCAGCGGGGGGTACTTACAATGAGCAGTTCTTC
>TRBV3-1/TRBV3-2|TRBJ2-7|NA|few|13
CASSQFLVGEQYF
TGTGCCAGCAGCCAATTTCTAGTCGGCGAGCAGTACTTC
>TRBV9|TRBJ2-1|TRBD2|NA|18
CASSGPGLAWGSYNEQFF
TGTGCCAGCAGCGGGCCGGGACTAGCTTGGGGCTCCTACAATGAGCAGTTCTTC
>TRBV4-1|TRBJ2-1|NA|NA|19
CASSQAGTDAGRPYNEQFF
TGCGCCAGCAGCCAGGCCGGGACTGACGCCGGGAGACCCTACAATGAGCAGTTCTTC
>TRBV7-2|TRBJ2-2|TRBD2|NA|15
CASSWTSPNTGELFF
TGTGCCAGCAGCTGGACTAGCCCAAACACCGGGGAGCTGTTTTTT
>TRBV6-6|TRBJ2-2|TRBD1|NA|15
CASREGQVNTGELFF
TGTGCCAGCAGAGAGGGACAGGTTAACACCGGGGAGCTGTTTTTT
>TRBV20-1|TRBJ1-3|TRBD1|NA|14
CSASTGDSGNTIYF
TGCAGTGCTAGTACAGGGGACTCTGGAAACACCATATATTTT
>TRBV3-1/TRBV3-2|TRBJ1-5|NA|NA|16
CASSQQGGRGNQPQHF
TGTGCCAGCAGCCAACAGGGAGGCCGGGGCAATCAGCCCCAGCATTTT
>TRBV28|TRBJ1-4|TRBD1|NA|19
CASSATGELPALIYEKLFF
TGTGCCAGCAGCGCTACAGGGGAACTCCCAGCCCTTATCTATGAAAAACTGTTTTTT
>TRBV9|TRBJ2-6|TRBD2|NA|19
CASSATLAGTYSGANVLTF
TGTGCCAGCAGCGCCACACTAGCGGGGACCTACTCTGGGGCCAACGTCCTGACTTTC
>TRBV5-1|TRBJ2-3|NA|NA|16
CASSLGLDKSTDTQYF
TGCGCCAGCAGCTTGGGACTGGATAAAAGCACAGATACGCAGTATTTT
>TRBV28|TRBJ1-1|NA|NA|11
CASSQSTEAFF
TGTGCCAGCAGTCAGTCCACTGAAGCTTTCTTT
>TRBV20-1|TRBJ1-5|NA|NA|13
CSASGGVNQPQHF
TGCAGTGCTAGTGGGGGGGTCAATCAGCCCCAGCATTTT
>TRBV24-1|TRBJ1-2|TRBD1|NA|14
CATSDVSRTGGYTF
TGTGCCACCAGTGATGTATCCCGGACAGGGGGATACACCTTC
>TRBV14|TRBJ1-6|TRBD1|few|15
CASSQQGAEGSPLHF
TGTGCCAGCAGCCAACAGGGGGCCGAGGGTTCACCCCTCCACTTT
>TRBV9|TRBJ2-5|TRBD2|once|15
CASSSRGGGQETQYF
TGTGCCAGCAGCTCCCGGGGCGGGGGCCAAGAGACCCAGTACTTC
>TRBV5-1|TRBJ1-1|NA|few|17
CASSQQGQQFPTTEAFF
TGCGCCAGCAGCCAGCAAGGACAGCAATTCCCTACCACTGAAGCTTTCTTT
>TRBV19|TRBJ2-5|TRBD2|NA|16
CASSGTISDRQETQYF
TGTGCCAGTAGTGGGACTATCTCTGACCGCCAAGAGACCCAGTACTTC
>TRBV7-9|TRBJ2-3|NA|NA|13
CASSLSSTDTQYF
TGTGCCAGCAGCTTGTCTAGCACAGATACGCAGTATTTT
>TRBV3-1/TRBV3-2|TRBJ1-6|NA|NA|17
CASSQGPPGRGNSPLHF
TGTGCCAGCAGCCAAGGACCACCCGGCAGGGGTAATTCACCCCTCCACTTT